Presented here are 11 T cell receptor beta chains from one specimen sequenced in a study of T cell changes during pregnancy in multiple sclerosis (dated by TCRdb to 2018 to 2020). Library creation used the immunoSEQ multiplex PCR assay. Sourced from immuneACCESS, this table was stored by TCRdb with only in-frame sequences that have V and J called. A share of the clones is absent; for the studies checked, an unresolved V gene accounts for under half, and the remainder has no known explanation. Counted in this sample were 95,000 to 100,000 clones; 91% of them appeared once. Together, the top ten hold over 3% of the sample. Sequences were derived from peripheral blood, sampled in the second trimester of pregnancy. These receptors all stem from a female donor with multiple sclerosis, enrolled in a pregnancy study.

The gene calls are TRBV7-9 and TRBJ2-1; D is undetermined. V was clipped by 2 bases and J by 5 bases, with 7 bases between them. The CDR3 has 13 amino acids. Germline CDR1 and CDR2: SEHNR and FQNEAQ (reference sequence). CDR3 protein: CASSLMGHNEQFF. CDR3 in DNA: TGTGCCAGCAGCTTAATGGGCCACAATGAGCAGTTCTTC.

The gene calls are TRBV14 and TRBJ2-5; 8 bases agree with TRBD2. This CDR3 is 16 amino acids long. V dropped 2 bases and J dropped 7; count of bases not matched to a gene: 12. Germline CDR1 reads SGHDN; CDR2 reads FVKESK. Here the CDR3 reads CASSQLTGGRYGTQYF. In nucleotides, the CDR3 is TGTGCCAGCAGCCAACTGACGGGGGGGCGGTATGGGACCCAGTACTTC.

This chain connects TRBV5-1 to TRBJ2-1; perhaps TRBD1 as D (6 bases). Deletions cut 4 bases from V and 6 bases from J, with 11 bases between. CDR1 is SGHRS and CDR2 is YFSETQ in the germline V gene. CDR3 length: 13 amino acids. In DNA, the CDR3 is TGCGCCAGCAGCCCAGGACAGTTCAATGAGCAGTTCTTC. Translated: CASSPGQFNEQFF. Full variable domain (remainder filled in from reference TRBV5-1 and TRBJ2-1): KAGVTQTPRYLIKTRGQQVTLSCSPISGHRSVSWYQQTPGQGLQFLFEYFSETQRNKGNFPGRFSGRQFSNSRSEMNVSTLELGDSALYLCASSPGQFNEQFFGPGTRLTVL.

The V gene is TRBV2, the J gene TRBJ1-5, with D hard to call. This CDR3 is built from 15 residues. The germline V gene has CDR1 SNHLY and CDR2 FYNNEI. Trimming left V 1 base short and J 2 bases short, with 9 bases between. The CDR3 coding sequence is TGTGCCAGCAGTGAAGTCAGACGGGGCAATCAGCCCCAGCATTTT. Encoded protein: CASSEVRRGNQPQHF.

CDR3 nucleotide sequence: TGTGCCAGTAGTAGTTGGACGTGGGGGGATCAGCCCCAGCATTTT. Its protein product is CASSSWTWGDQPQHF. V and J are TRBV19 and TRBJ1-5; possibly TRBD1 for D (5 bases). The CDR3 has 15 amino acids. The germline CDR1 and CDR2 sequences are LNHDA and SQIVND (reference sequence). V was cut by 4 bases and J by 5 bases, with 15 bases left in between.

This clone was seen a single time. The V call is TRBV19, the J call TRBJ2-7; 11 bases match TRBD2. V shed 4 bases and J 1 base; nucleotides not matched to a gene: 0. The CDR3 covers 14 residues. Germline CDR1 and CDR2: LNHDA and SQIVND (reference sequence). The CDR3 DNA follows: TGTGCCAGTAGTACTAGCGGGAGGTCCTACGAGCAGTACTTC. It codes for CASSTSGRSYEQYF.

The chain is built from TRBV19 and TRBJ1-1, with 8 bases lining up with TRBD1. Germline lookup yields CDR1 LNHDA and CDR2 SQIVND (reference sequence). This CDR3 contains 14 residues. With 6 bases clipped from V and 3 bases from J, the junction kept 6 bases outside the gene matches. The CDR3 loop reads CASRPQGADTEAFF. In DNA form, the CDR3 reads TGTGCCAGTAGGCCTCAGGGGGCGGACACTGAAGCTTTCTTT.

The chain has TRBV9 and TRBJ2-7; maybe TRBD2 (6 bases). Trimming left V 4 bases short and J 6 bases short, with 17 bases between. Germline assignment: CDR1 SGDLS and CDR2 YYNGEE. The CDR3 is 14 residues long. The CDR3 bases are TGTGCCAGCAGCAACCCCGGGAGTAGCCCCGAGCAGTACTTC. Amino acids: CASSNPGSSPEQYF.

The sample holds one count of this clone. This sequence joins TRBV7-3 and TRBJ2-1; TRBD2 matches at 13 bases. Trimming took 5 bases from V and 9 from J; bases not matched to a gene: 10. Germline CDR1 SGHTA, CDR2 FQGTGA. The CDR3 spans 16 residues. The CDR3 spells CASSPTGLAGVSEQFF. CDR3 DNA: TGTGCCAGCAGCCCGACCGGACTAGCGGGAGTAAGTGAGCAGTTCTTC.

The genes are TRBV4-1 and TRBJ2-1; 16 bases fit TRBD2. This CDR3 contains 20 residues. Germline-derived CDR1 and CDR2 are MGHRA and YSYEKL. The V and J ends lost 2 bases and 2 bases, in that order; junction bases with no gene match: 9. CDR3 amino acids: CASSQPGTSGRARTYNEQFF. The CDR3 DNA reads as TGCGCCAGCAGCCAACCCGGGACTAGCGGGAGGGCCCGGACCTACAATGAGCAGTTCTTC.

The V call is TRBV6-4, the J call TRBJ1-1; TRBD1 matches 9 bases. The V segment lost 4 bases and the J segment 12 bases; nucleotides outside the gene matches: 12. The CDR3 sequence is 14 residues long. CDR1 is MRHNA and CDR2 is SNTAGT in the germline V gene. CDR3 amino acids: CASSVVLGQGKTFF. CDR3 coding DNA: TGTGCCAGCAGTGTCGTGTTGGGACAGGGTAAGACTTTCTTT.